The entry that follows covers one T cell receptor beta chain sequence. This sample stems from a study of blood T cell repertoires in COVID-19. Whole-study context: PBMCs, B-cell-depleted T cells, or T cells were the source of the cDNA or gDNA that made up the material.

Authors' analysis steps: It was from reference gene primer amplification that nucleated cell counts were estimated. Method: immunoSEQ multiplex PCR; TCRdb's copy keeps in-frame clones and lacks some. That table is the source of V, J and clone size, and D and trimming were worked out from the DNA. Here the sample spans hundreds of thousands of clones, roughly 89% being singletons. This CDR3 region has 14 residues. CDR1 is SGHRS, CDR2 YFSETQ, per germline. V lost 1 base and J lost 1, with 8 bases in between. Recruits, aged roughly 18 to 90 years, lived in approximately 26 US areas. Membership in each cohort depended on participant-reported clinical history.

This receptor was identified in a young woman who had recovered from COVID-19. Sequencing was done on a sample of PBMCs or T cells enriched from blood (not recorded which). The chain employs TRBV5-1 and TRBJ2-5; no clear D gene. In DNA, the CDR3 is TGCGCCAGCAGCTTGTCAAACAGCCAAGAGACCCAGTACTTC. Amino acids: CASSLSNSQETQYF.